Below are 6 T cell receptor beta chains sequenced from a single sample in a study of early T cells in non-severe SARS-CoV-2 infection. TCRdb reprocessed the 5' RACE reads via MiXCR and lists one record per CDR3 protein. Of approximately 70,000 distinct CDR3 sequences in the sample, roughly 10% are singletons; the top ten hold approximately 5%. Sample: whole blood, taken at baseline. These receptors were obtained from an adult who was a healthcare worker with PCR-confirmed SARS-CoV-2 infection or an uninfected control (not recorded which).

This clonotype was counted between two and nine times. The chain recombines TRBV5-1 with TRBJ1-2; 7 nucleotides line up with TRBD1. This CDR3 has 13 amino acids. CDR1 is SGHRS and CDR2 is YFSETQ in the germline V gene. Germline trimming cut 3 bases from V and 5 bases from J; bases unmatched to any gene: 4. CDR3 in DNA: TGCGCCAGCAGCTCCCAGGGACAGTATGGCTACACCTTC. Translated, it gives CASSSQGQYGYTF.

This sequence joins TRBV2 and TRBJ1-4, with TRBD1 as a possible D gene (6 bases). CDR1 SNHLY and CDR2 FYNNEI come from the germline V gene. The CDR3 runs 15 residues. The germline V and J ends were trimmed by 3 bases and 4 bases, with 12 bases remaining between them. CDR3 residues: CASSEFRGVNEKLFF. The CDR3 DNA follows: TGTGCCAGCAGTGAGTTCAGGGGTGTTAATGAAAAACTGTTTTTT.

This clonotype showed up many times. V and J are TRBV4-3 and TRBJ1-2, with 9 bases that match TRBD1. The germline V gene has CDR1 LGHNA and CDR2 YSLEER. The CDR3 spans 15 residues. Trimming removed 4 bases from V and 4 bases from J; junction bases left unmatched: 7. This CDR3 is CASSRRTGASYGYTF. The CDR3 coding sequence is TGCGCCAGCAGCCGGAGGACAGGGGCTAGCTATGGCTACACCTTC.

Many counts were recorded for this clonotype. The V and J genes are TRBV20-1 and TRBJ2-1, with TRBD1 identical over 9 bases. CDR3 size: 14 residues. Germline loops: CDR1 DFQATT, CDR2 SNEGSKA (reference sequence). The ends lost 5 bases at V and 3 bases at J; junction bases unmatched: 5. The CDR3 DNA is TGCAGTGCTCCGACAGGGGGAGTCTACAATGAGCAGTTCTTC. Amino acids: CSAPTGGVYNEQFF.

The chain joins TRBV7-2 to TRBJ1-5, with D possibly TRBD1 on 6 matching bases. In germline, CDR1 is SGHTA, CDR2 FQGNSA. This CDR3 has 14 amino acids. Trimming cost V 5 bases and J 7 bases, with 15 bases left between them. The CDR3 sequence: CASSAQGGGQPQHF. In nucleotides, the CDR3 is TGTGCCAGCAGCGCCCAAGGGGGAGGCCAGCCCCAGCATTTT.

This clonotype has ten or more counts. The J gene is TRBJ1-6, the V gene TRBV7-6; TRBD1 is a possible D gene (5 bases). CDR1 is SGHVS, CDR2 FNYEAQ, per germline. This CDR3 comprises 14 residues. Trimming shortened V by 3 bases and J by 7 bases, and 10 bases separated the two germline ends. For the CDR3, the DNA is TGTGCCAGCAGCTTGGGGGTCGGCAATTCACCCCTCCACTTT. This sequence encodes CASSLGVGNSPLHF.